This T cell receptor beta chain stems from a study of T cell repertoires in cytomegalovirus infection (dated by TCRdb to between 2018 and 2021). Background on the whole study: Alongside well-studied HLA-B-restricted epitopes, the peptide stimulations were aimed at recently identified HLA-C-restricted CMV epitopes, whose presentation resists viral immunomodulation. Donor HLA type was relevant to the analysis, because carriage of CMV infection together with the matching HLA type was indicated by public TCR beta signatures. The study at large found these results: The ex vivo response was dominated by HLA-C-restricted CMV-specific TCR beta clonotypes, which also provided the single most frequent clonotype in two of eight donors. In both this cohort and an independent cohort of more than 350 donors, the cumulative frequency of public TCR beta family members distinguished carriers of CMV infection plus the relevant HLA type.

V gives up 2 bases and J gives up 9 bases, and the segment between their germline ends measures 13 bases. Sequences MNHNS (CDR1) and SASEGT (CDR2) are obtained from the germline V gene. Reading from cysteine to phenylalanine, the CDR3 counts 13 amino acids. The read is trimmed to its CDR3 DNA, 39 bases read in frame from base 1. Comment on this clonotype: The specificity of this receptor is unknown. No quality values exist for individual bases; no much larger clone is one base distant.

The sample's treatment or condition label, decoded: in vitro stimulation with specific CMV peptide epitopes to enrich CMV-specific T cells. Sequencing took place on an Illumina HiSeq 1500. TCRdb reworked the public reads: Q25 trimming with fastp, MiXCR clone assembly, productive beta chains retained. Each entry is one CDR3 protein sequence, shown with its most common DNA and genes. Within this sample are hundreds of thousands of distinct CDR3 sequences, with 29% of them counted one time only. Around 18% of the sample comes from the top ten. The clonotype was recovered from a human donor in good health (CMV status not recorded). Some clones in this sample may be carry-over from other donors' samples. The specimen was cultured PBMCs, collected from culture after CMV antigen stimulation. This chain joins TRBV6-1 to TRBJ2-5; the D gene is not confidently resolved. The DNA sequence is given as TGTGCCAGCAGTGAAAGTATAGAAAGGTCCCAGTACTTC. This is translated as CASSESIERSQYF.